Presented here are 6 T cell receptor beta chains from one specimen sequenced in a study of blood T cell repertoires in COVID-19. Only in-frame clones appear in the TCRdb table, and some are missing; sequencing was by immunoSEQ multiplex PCR. The data contain more than 150,000 clones, around nine tenths of them singletons. The source material was peripheral blood. These receptors were obtained from a woman between 18 and 30 years old who had recovered from COVID-19.

The chain carries TRBV30 and TRBJ1-1, with TRBD1 matching 9 bases. Germline lookup yields CDR1 GTSNPN and CDR2 SVGIG (reference sequence). V shed 4 bases and J 5 bases; nucleotides not matched to a gene: 5. The CDR3 runs to 13 residues. The CDR3 DNA follows: TGTGCCTGGACACAGGGGGCAAGGACTGAAGCTTTCTTT. Encoded protein: CAWTQGARTEAFF.

The V gene is TRBV5-5, the J gene TRBJ2-1; 10 bases map to TRBD2. The germline V gene has CDR1 SGHKS and CDR2 YYEKEE (reference sequence). Unmatched junction bases numbered 1, after V lost 2 bases and J lost 5 bases. CDR3 length: 14 amino acids. CDR3 coding DNA: TGTGCCAGCAGCTTCACTAGCGGGGACAATGAGCAGTTCTTC. It specifies CASSFTSGDNEQFF.

The genes are TRBV11-3 and TRBJ2-1, with no clear D. Deletions cut 2 bases from V and 3 bases from J, with 2 bases between. The germline V gene encodes CDR1 SGHNT and CDR2 YENEEA. The CDR3 runs to 12 residues. The CDR3 loop is CASSLLYNEQFF. CDR3 nucleotides: TGTGCCAGCAGCTTACTCTACAATGAGCAGTTCTTC.

The rearrangement joins TRBV30 to TRBJ2-5, with 8 bases matching TRBD1. Germline values: CDR1 GTSNPN, CDR2 SVGIG (reference sequence). V lost 0 bases to trimming and J lost 5 bases; unmatched junction nucleotides: 11. The CDR3 consists of 16 residues. This CDR3 is CAWSVSVYRTGETQYF. Here the CDR3 DNA reads TGTGCCTGGAGTGTAAGCGTCTACCGGACAGGGGAGACCCAGTACTTC.

The chain recombines TRBV5-6 with TRBJ2-1, with TRBD2 matching over 7 bases. V shed 1 base, J shed 13 bases, and the junction held 2 bases outside the gene matches. Germline V CDR1 and CDR2: SGHDT, YYEEEE. There are 11 residues in the CDR3. The chain's CDR3 is CASSLRGLQFF. CDR3 nucleotide sequence: TGTGCCAGCAGCTTGAGGGGACTACAGTTCTTC.

V and J are TRBV3-1 (or the pseudogene TRBV3-2) and TRBJ2-1; no clear D gene. In germline, CDR1 is LGHDT, CDR2 YNNKEL (reference sequence). V gave up 2 bases and J gave up 7 bases, with 6 bases separating them. The length of the CDR3 is 12 residues. CDR3 in DNA: TGTGCCAGCAGCCAATCTAGAAATGAGCAGTTCTTC. Its translation is CASSQSRNEQFF.